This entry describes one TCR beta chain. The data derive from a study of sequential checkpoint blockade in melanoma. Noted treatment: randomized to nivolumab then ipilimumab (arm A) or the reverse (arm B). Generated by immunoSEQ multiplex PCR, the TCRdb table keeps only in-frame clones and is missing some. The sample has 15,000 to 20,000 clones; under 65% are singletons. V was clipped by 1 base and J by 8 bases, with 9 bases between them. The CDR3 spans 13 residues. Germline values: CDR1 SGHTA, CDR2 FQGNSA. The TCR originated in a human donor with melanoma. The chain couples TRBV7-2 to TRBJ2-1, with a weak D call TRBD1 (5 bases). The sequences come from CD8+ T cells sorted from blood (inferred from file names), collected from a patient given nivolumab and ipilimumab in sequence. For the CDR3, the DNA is TGTGCCAGCAGCTTAGACCACAGGCATGAGCAGTTCTTC. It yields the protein CASSLDHRHEQFF.